What follows are 9 T cell receptor beta chains derived from one specimen sequenced in a study of OX40 agonist ivuxolimab in advanced cancers. Sequenced by immunoSEQ multiplex PCR; TCRdb stores in-frame clones only, minus some. Found here are 90,000 to 120,000 clones, approximately 90% of them singletons; the top ten hold under 0.4%. Sequencing used CD4+ or CD8+ T cells sorted from blood, obtained in a trial of the OX40 agonist ivuxolimab. Receptors originate from an adult with an advanced solid tumor such as melanoma, head and neck, liver or kidney cancer.

J is TRBJ1-5 and V is TRBV18; D gene unclear. The CDR3 runs to 16 residues. The V and J ends lost 0 bases and 3 bases respectively, with 12 bases between them. The germline V gene encodes CDR1 KGHSH and CDR2 LQKENI. This CDR3 is CASSPPGYGNNQPQHF. The CDR3, as DNA: TGTGCCAGCTCACCACCGGGTTACGGAAACAATCAGCCCCAGCATTTT.

This clone turned up a few times. This sequence joins TRBV4-1 and TRBJ2-4; 9 nucleotides align to TRBD2. Trimming cost V 4 bases and J 6 bases; bases outside gene matches: 4. This CDR3 comprises 14 residues. Germline-derived CDR1 and CDR2 are MGHRA and YSYEKL. The CDR3 DNA follows: TGCGCCAGCAGCCTAGCGGGAGTTCGAAACATTCAGTACTTC. This gives the protein CASSLAGVRNIQYF.

This clone appeared a single time. Here the CDR3 reads CASSQGTGDEKLFF. The CDR3 bases are TGTGCCAGCAGCCAAGGGACAGGGGATGAAAAACTGTTTTTT. J is TRBJ1-4 and V is TRBV4-2, with TRBD1 matching 9 bases. The J segment lost 6 bases and the V segment lost 1 base, leaving 0 bases of the junction unmatched. The germline V gene encodes CDR1 LGHNA and CDR2 YNFKEQ. This CDR3 spans 14 amino acids.

This clone came up once. The V and J genes are TRBV18 and TRBJ1-1; D may be TRBD1 (6 bases). Germline CDR1 reads KGHSH; CDR2 reads LQKENI. The germline V and J ends were trimmed by 1 base and 7 bases, with 22 bases remaining between them. The CDR3 has 17 residues. This CDR3 is CASSPQQGSSSVIEAFF. DNA for the CDR3: TGTGCCAGCTCACCACAGCAGGGGTCGAGCAGTGTTATTGAAGCTTTCTTT. The whole variable domain, filled in from reference TRBV18 and TRBJ1-1, reads NAGVMQNPRHLVRRRGQEARLRCSPMKGHSHVYWYRQLPEEGLKFMVYLQKENIIDESGMPKERFSAEFPKEGPSILRIQQVVRGDSAAYFCASSPQQGSSSVIEAFFGQGTRLTVV.

The CDR3 DNA reads TGTGCTAGTGGTCCCCCGGTGGGGGCTCGGGGCTACACCTTC. It translates to CASGPPVGARGYTF. The chain recombines TRBV12-5 with TRBJ1-2; possible D gene TRBD1, 6 bases. V dropped 5 bases and J dropped 8 bases, with 18 bases sitting between them. The CDR3 extends over 14 amino acids. Looked up from germline, CDR1 is LGHNT and CDR2 is FRNRAP.

This chain joins TRBV11-2 and TRBJ2-5; 12 nucleotides align to TRBD1. The CDR3 contains 14 residues. The germline gives CDR1 SGHAT, CDR2 FQNNGV. V was pared by 5 bases and J by 5 bases, with 3 bases of the junction left unmatched. CDR3 loop: CASSPGTGGETQYF. Here the CDR3 DNA reads TGTGCCAGCAGCCCCGGGACAGGGGGCGAGACCCAGTACTTC.

The V gene is TRBV27, the J gene TRBJ1-4; D perhaps matches TRBD1 (6 bases). V gave up 5 bases and J gave up 0 bases, with 10 bases separating them. The CDR3 spans 15 residues. In germline, CDR1 is MNHEY, CDR2 SMNVEV (reference sequence). CDR3: CASSPRQATNEKLFF. The CDR3 DNA reads as TGTGCCAGCAGTCCCCGACAGGCAACTAATGAAAAACTGTTTTTT.

The rearrangement uses TRBV6-1 and TRBJ2-5, with D perhaps TRBD1 (6 bases). This CDR3 contains 14 residues. Germline V lookup: CDR1 MNHNS, CDR2 SASEGT. V lost 1 base to trimming and J lost 5 bases, with 11 bases between them. The CDR3 DNA reads TGTGCCAGCAGTGAAGGGACAGTACGCGAGACCCAGTACTTC. Translated, it gives CASSEGTVRETQYF.

J is TRBJ2-7 and V is TRBV6-1; maybe TRBD1 (6 bases). Per the germline V gene, CDR1 is MNHNS and CDR2 is SASEGT. The V end lost 0 bases, the J end lost 1 base, and 7 bases lay between the germline ends. This CDR3 region has 14 residues. Written as DNA, the CDR3 is TGTGCCAGCAGTGAAGCGGGGGCGTCCTACGAGCAGTACTTC. It translates to CASSEAGASYEQYF.